This TCR beta chain was profiled in a study of blood T cell repertoires in COVID-19. Background on the study: From the United States, Italy and Spain came samples of acute and convalescent COVID-19. The cDNA or gDNA used as material had been derived from T cells, B-cell-depleted T cells, or PBMCs.

Looked up from germline, CDR1 is WNHNN and CDR2 is SYGVQD (reference sequence). This CDR3 is built from 14 residues. After removal of 8 bases from V and 8 bases from J, the junction contained 12 bases not matched to a gene. Source study methods: Amplification of reference gene primers provided the estimated nucleated cell counts. This table comes from immunoSEQ multiplex PCR, and its TCRdb copy is limited to in-frame clones, with some not included. The V and J calls and clone size come from that table; D and trimming were worked out from the DNA. The sample shows around 86,000 clones, 84% of them seen only once.

This TCR came from a human donor in a cohort sampled during active COVID-19. The sequencing input was peripheral blood. V gene TRBV10-1 combines with J gene TRBJ2-3, with 8 bases identical to TRBD1. In nucleotides, the CDR3 is TGCGCCAGCTCTTCCGGGACAGGCGCCGGTACGCAGTATTTT. This sequence encodes CASSSGTGAGTQYF.